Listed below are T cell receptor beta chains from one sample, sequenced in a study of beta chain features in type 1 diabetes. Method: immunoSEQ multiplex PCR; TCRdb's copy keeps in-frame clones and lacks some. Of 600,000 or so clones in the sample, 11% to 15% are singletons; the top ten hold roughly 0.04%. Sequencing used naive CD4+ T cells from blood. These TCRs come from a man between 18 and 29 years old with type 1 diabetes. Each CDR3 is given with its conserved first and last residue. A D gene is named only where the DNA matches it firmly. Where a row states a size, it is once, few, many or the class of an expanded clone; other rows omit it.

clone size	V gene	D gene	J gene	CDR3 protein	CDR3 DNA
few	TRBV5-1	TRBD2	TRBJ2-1	CASSLAGLAGYNEQFF	TGCGCCAGCAGCTTGGCCGGACTAGCGGGTTACAATGAGCAGTTCTTC
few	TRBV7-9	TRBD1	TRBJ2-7	CASSYPSSGQGSYEQYF	TGTGCCAGCAGCTACCCATCCTCGGGACAGGGCTCCTACGAGCAGTACTTC
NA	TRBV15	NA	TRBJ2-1	CATSRAYNEQFF	TGTGCCACCAGCAGAGCCTACAATGAGCAGTTCTTC
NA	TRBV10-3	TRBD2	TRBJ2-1	CAIAGGDYNEQFF	TGTGCCATAGCGGGAGGGGACTACAATGAGCAGTTCTTC
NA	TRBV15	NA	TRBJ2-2	CATSRGLANTGELFF	TGTGCCACCAGCAGGGGGCTGGCGAACACCGGGGAGCTGTTTTTT
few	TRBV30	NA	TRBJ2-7	CAWSVVPYEQYF	TGTGCCTGGAGTGTAGTGCCCTACGAGCAGTACTTC
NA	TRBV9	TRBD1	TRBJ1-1	CASSARTGGLSANTEAFF	TGTGCCAGCAGCGCTAGGACAGGTGGTCTTTCCGCGAACACTGAAGCTTTCTTT
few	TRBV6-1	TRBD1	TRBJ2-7	CASRGTGALYEQYF	TGTGCCAGCAGGGGGACAGGGGCCCTCTACGAGCAGTACTTC
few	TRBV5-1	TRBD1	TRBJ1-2	CASSFGTEYNYGYTF	TGCGCCAGCAGCTTCGGGACAGAGTATAACTATGGCTACACCTTC
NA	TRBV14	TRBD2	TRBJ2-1	CASSLLAGGPRVSYNEQFF	TGTGCCAGCAGCCTACTAGCGGGGGGGCCCCGGGTCTCCTACAATGAGCAGTTCTTC
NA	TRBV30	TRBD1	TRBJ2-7	CAWSPGQGIHEQYF	TGTGCCTGGAGTCCGGGACAGGGGATCCACGAGCAGTACTTC
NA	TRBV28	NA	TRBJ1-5	CASSLGGRPQHF	TGTGCCAGCAGTTTGGGCGGTCGGCCCCAGCATTTT
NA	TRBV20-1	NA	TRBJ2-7	CSARGNEQYF	TGCAGTGCTAGAGGAAATGAGCAGTACTTC
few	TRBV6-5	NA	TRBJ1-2	CASSKRAIEGEGVTF	TGTGCCAGCAGTAAACGGGCTATAGAGGGGGAAGGTGTGACCTTC
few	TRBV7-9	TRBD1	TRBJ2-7	CASSLGRTGRAEQYF	TGTGCCAGCAGCTTAGGGCGGACAGGCCGAGCTGAGCAGTACTTC
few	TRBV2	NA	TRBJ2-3	CASMRETSTDTQYF	TGTGCCAGCATGAGGGAGACGAGCACAGATACGCAGTATTTT
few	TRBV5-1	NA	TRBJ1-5	CASSSFPIGGGNQPQHF	TGCGCCAGCAGCAGCTTCCCCATTGGGGGAGGCAATCAGCCCCAGCATTTT
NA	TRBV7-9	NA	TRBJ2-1	CASSPGQRQFF	TGTGCCAGCAGCCCGGGACAAAGGCAGTTCTTC
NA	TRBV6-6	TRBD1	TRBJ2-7	CASSYPGQGKYF	TGTGCCAGCAGTTACCCGGGACAGGGGAAGTACTTC
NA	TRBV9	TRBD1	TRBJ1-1	CASSVGTGEMNTEAFF	TGTGCCAGCAGCGTAGGCACAGGGGAAATGAACACTGAAGCTTTCTTT
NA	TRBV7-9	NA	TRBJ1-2	CASSLTGAREGYTF	TGTGCCAGCAGCTTAACAGGAGCCCGAGAGGGCTACACCTTC
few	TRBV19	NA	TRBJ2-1	CASKAGRGESNEQFF	TGTGCCAGTAAGGCGGGCAGGGGGGAAAGCAATGAGCAGTTCTTC
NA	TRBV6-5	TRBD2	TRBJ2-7	CASQFERDGLYEQYF	TGTGCCAGTCAATTCGAGCGGGACGGATTATACGAGCAGTACTTC
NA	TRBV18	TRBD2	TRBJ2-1	CASSLLAGDYNEQFF	TGTGCCAGCTCACTACTAGCGGGGGACTACAATGAGCAGTTCTTC
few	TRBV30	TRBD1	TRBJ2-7	CAWSVRQGAWEQYF	TGTGCCTGGAGTGTTCGGCAGGGGGCATGGGAGCAGTACTTC
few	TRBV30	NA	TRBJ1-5	CAWSAARATGQPQHF	TGTGCCTGGAGTGCTGCCAGGGCCACTGGTCAGCCCCAGCATTTT
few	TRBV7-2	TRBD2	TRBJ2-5	CASSLVSSGGARSETQYF	TGTGCCAGCAGCTTAGTGTCGAGCGGGGGGGCCCGTAGTGAGACCCAGTACTTC
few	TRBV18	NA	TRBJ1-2	CASSRSGENYGYTF	TGTGCCAGCTCACGTTCAGGGGAGAACTATGGCTACACCTTC
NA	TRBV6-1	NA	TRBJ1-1	CASSMDATEAFF	TGTGCCAGCAGTATGGACGCGACCGAAGCTTTCTTT
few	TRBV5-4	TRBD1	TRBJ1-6	CASTPGQGVSPLHF	TGTGCCAGCACCCCGGGACAGGGGGTTTCACCCCTCCACTTT
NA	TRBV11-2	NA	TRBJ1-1	CASSLAVGGDAFNTEAFF	TGTGCCAGCAGCTTAGCAGTAGGAGGGGACGCCTTTAACACTGAAGCTTTCTTT
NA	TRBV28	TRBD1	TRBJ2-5	CASSPIDRTGVLETQYF	TGTGCCAGCAGCCCAATAGACCGGACAGGGGTTTTGGAGACCCAGTACTTC
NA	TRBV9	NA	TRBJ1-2	CASSVDPVGGYTF	TGTGCCAGCAGCGTAGACCCCGTTGGCGGCTACACCTTC
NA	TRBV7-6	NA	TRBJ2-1	CASSALGIAFQGGGQFF	TGTGCCAGCAGCGCCCTTGGGATCGCTTTCCAGGGCGGTGGGCAGTTCTTC
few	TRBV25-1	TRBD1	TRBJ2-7	CASSEPGQGTYEQYF	TGTGCCAGCAGTGAACCGGGACAGGGAACCTACGAGCAGTACTTC
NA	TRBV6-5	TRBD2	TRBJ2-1	CASSSPGLGIDEQFF	TGTGCCAGCAGCTCCCCGGGACTAGGGATCGATGAGCAGTTCTTC
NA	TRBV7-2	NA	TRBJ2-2	CASSSPGLMPGELFF	TGTGCCAGCAGCTCGCCGGGACTGATGCCCGGGGAGCTGTTTTTT
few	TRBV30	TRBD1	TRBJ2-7	CAWRDYGQVTYEQYF	TGTGCCTGGAGGGATTATGGACAGGTAACCTACGAGCAGTACTTC
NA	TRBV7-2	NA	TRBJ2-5	CASSMNRQETQYF	TGTGCCAGCAGCATGAACCGACAAGAGACCCAGTACTTC
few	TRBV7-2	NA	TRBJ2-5	CASSLLNPPAETQYF	TGTGCCAGCAGCCTACTGAACCCACCGGCGGAGACCCAGTACTTC
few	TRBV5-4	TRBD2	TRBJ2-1	CASRSGTQATDEQFF	TGTGCCAGCCGTAGCGGGACTCAAGCAACTGATGAGCAGTTCTTC